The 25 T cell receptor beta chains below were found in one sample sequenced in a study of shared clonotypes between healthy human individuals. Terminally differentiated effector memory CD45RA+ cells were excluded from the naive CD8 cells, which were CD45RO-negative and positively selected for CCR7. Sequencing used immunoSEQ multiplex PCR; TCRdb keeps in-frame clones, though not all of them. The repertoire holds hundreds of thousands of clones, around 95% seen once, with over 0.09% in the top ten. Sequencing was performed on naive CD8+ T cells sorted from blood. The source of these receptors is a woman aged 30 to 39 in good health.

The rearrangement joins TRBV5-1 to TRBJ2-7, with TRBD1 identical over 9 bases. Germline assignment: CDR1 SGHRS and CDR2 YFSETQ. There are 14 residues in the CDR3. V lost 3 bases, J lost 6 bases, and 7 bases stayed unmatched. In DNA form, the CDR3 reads TGCGCCAGCAGCTGGACAGGGGCTGTTCTCGAGCAGTACTTC. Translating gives CASSWTGAVLEQYF. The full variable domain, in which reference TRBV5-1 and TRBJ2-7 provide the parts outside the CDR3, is KAGVTQTPRYLIKTRGQQVTLSCSPISGHRSVSWYQQTPGQGLQFLFEYFSETQRNKGNFPGRFSGRQFSNSRSEMNVSTLELGDSALYLCASSWTGAVLEQYFGPGTRLTVT.

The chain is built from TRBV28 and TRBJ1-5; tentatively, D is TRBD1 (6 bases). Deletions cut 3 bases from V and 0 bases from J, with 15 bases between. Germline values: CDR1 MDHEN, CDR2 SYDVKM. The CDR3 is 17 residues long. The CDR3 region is CASSLGRGAHSNQPQHF. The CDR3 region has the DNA TGTGCCAGCAGTTTGGGTAGGGGGGCCCATAGCAATCAGCCCCAGCATTTT.

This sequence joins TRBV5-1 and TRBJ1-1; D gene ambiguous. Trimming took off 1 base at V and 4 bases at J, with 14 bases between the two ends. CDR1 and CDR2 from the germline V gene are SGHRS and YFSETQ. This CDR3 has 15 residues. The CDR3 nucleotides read TGCGCCAGCAGCTTGATGTCAGTCGGGGTCACTGAAGCTTTCTTT. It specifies CASSLMSVGVTEAFF.

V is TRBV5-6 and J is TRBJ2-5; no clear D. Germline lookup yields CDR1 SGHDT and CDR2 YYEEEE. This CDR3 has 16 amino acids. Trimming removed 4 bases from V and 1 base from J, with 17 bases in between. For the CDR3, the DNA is TGTGCCAGCAGCCCACCTTATCGACATGTCCAAGAGACCCAGTACTTC. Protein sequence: CASSPPYRHVQETQYF.

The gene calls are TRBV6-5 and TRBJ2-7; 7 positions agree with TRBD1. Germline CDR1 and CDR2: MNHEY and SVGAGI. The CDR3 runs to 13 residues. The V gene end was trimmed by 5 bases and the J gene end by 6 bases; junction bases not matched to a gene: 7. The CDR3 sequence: CASSPQGSGEQYF. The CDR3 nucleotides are TGTGCCAGCAGTCCACAGGGGTCCGGCGAGCAGTACTTC.

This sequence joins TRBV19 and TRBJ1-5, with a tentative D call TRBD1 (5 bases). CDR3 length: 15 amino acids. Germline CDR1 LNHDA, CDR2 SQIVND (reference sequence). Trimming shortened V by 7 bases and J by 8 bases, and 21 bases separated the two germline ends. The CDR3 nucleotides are TGTGCCAGTACCCTAGAGGGGCCATCTAGGGAGCCCCAGCATTTT. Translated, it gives CASTLEGPSREPQHF.

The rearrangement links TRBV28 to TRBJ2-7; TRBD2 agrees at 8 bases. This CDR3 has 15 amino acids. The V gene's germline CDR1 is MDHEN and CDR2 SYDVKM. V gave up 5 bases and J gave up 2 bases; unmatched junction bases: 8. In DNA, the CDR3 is TGTGCCAGCAGTCCCCTCGGGGGGGACCCCTACGAGCAGTACTTC. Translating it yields CASSPLGGDPYEQYF. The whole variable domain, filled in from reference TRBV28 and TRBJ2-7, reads DVKVTQSSRYLVKRTGEKVFLECVQDMDHENMFWYRQDPGLGLRLIYFSYDVKMKEKGDIPEGYSVSREKKERFSLILESASTNQTSMYLCASSPLGGDPYEQYFGPGTRLTVT.

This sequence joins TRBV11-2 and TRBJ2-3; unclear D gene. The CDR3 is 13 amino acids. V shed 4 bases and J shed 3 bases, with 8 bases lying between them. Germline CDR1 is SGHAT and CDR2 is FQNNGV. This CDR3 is CASSSSKTDTQYF. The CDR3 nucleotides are TGTGCCAGCAGCTCGTCCAAGACAGATACGCAGTATTTT.

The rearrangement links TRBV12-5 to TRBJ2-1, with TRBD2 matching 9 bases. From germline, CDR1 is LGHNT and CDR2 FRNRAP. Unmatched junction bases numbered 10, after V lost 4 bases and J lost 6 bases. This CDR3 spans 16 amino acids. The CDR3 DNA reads TGTGCTAGTGGTTCCTCCCCGAGGACTAGCGTCAATGAGCAGTTCTTC. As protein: CASGSSPRTSVNEQFF.

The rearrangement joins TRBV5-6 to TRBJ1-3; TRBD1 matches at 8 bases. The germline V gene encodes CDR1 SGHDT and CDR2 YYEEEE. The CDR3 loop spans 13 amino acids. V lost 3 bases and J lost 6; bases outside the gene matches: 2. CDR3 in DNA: TGTGCCAGCAGCTGGACAGGGTTAAACACCATATATTTT. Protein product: CASSWTGLNTIYF.

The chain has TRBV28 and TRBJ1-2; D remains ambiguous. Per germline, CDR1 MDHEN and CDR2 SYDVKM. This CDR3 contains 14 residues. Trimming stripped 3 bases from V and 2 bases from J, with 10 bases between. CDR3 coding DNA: TGTGCCAGCAGTTTCATACAGCCGAACTATGGCTACACCTTC. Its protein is CASSFIQPNYGYTF.

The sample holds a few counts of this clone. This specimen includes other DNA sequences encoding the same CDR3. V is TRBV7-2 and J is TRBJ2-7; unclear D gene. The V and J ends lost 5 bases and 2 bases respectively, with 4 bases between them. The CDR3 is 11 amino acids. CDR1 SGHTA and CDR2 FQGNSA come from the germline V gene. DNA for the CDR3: TGTGCCAGCAGCCCAGCCTACGAGCAGTACTTC. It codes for CASSPAYEQYF.

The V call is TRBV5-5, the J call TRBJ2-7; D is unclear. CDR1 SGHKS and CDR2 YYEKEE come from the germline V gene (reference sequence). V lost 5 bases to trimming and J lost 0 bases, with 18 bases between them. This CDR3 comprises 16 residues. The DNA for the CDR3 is TGTGCCAGCAGGACTGTGGCTATTACGGGCTCCTACGAGCAGTACTTC. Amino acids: CASRTVAITGSYEQYF.

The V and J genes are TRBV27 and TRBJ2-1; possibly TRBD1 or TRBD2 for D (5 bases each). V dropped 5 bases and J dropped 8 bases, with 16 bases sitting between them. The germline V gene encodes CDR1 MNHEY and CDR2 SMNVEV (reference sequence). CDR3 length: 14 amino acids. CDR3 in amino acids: CASSPGAFPHEQFF. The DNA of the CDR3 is TGTGCCAGCAGTCCCGGGGCCTTCCCCCATGAGCAGTTCTTC.

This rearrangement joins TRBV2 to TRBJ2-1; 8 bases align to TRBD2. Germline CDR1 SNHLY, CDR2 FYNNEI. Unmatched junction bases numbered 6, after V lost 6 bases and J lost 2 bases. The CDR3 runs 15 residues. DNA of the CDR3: TGTGCCAGCAGCGTCACTAGCGGCACCTACAATGAGCAGTTCTTC. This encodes CASSVTSGTYNEQFF.

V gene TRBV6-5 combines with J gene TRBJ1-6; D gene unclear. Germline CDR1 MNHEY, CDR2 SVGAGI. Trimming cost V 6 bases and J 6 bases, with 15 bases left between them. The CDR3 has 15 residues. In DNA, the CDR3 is TGTGCCAGCAGCCCCACCGGGGAGGGTAATTCACCCCTCCACTTT. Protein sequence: CASSPTGEGNSPLHF.

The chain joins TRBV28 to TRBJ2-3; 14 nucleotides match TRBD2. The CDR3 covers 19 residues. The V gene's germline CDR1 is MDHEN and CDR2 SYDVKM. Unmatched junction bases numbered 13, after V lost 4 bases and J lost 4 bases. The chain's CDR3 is CASSSRRGTSGRAPDTQYF. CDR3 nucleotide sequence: TGTGCCAGCAGTTCTCGACGTGGGACTAGCGGGAGAGCCCCAGATACGCAGTATTTT. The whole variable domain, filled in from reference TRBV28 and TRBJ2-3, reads DVKVTQSSRYLVKRTGEKVFLECVQDMDHENMFWYRQDPGLGLRLIYFSYDVKMKEKGDIPEGYSVSREKKERFSLILESASTNQTSMYLCASSSRRGTSGRAPDTQYFGPGTRLTVL.

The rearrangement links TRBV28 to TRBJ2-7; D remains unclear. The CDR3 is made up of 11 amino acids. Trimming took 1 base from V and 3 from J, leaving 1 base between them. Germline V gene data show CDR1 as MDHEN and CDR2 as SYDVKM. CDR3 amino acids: CASSLFYEQYF. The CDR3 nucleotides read TGTGCCAGCAGTTTATTCTACGAGCAGTACTTC.

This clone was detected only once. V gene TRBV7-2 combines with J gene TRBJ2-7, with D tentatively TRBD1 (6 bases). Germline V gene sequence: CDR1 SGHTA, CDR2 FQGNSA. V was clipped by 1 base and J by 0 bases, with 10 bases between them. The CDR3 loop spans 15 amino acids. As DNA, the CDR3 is TGTGCCAGCAGCTTAGACAGGGCGGACTCCTACGAGCAGTACTTC. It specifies CASSLDRADSYEQYF.

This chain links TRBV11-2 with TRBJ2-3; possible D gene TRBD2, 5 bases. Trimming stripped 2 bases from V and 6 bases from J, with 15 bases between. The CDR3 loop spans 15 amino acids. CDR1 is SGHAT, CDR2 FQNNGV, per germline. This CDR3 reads CASSLFLAAADTQYF. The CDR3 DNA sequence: TGTGCCAGCAGCTTATTCCTAGCAGCCGCGGATACGCAGTATTTT. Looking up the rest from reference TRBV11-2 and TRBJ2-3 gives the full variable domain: EAGVAQSPRYKIIEKRQSVAFWCNPISGHATLYWYQQILGQGPKLLIQFQNNGVVDDSQLPKDRFSAERLKGVDSTLKIQPAKLEDSAVYLCASSLFLAAADTQYFGPGTRLTVL.

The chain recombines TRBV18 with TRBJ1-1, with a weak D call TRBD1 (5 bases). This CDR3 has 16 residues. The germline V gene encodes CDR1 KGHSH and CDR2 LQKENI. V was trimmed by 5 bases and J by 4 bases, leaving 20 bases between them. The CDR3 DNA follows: TGTGCCAGCTCAAGGGCACGGGACCTCTTAAGCACTGAAGCTTTCTTT. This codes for CASSRARDLLSTEAFF.

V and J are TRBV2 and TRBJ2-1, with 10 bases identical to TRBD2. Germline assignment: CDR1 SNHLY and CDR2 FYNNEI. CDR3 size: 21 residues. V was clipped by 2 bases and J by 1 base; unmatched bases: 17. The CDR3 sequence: CASSELLGASGSIGSYNEQFF. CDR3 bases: TGTGCCAGCAGTGAATTATTGGGGGCTAGCGGGAGTATTGGGTCCTACAATGAGCAGTTCTTC.

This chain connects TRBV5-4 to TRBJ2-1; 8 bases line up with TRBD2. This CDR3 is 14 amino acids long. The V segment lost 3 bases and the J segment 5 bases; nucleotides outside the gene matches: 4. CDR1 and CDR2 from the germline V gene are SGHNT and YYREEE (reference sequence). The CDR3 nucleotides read TGTGCCAGCAGCTCAGAGCGGGAGCACAATGAGCAGTTCTTC. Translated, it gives CASSSEREHNEQFF.

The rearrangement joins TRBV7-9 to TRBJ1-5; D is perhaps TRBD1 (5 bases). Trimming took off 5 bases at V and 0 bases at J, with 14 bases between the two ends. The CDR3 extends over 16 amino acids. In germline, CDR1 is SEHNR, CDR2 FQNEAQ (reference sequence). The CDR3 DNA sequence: TGTGCCAGCAGCGTCGTCAGGGATTATAGCAATCAGCCCCAGCATTTT. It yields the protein CASSVVRDYSNQPQHF.

The CDR3 nucleotides are TGTGCCATCAGTGAGTCGCTTGAGATTAGTCTGTACTTC. This gives the protein CAISESLEISLYF. The chain has TRBV10-3 and TRBJ2-7; D not certain. Germline V gene lookup returns CDR1 ENHRY and CDR2 SYGVKD. V lost 0 bases and J 12 bases, leaving 15 bases between the germline ends. The CDR3 is made up of 13 amino acids.